This T cell receptor (beta chain) was captured in a study of spatial heterogeneity in lung cancer (dated by TCRdb to between 2018 and 2021). Study-level background: More beta-chain than alpha-chain transcripts were consistently detected, likely reflecting higher beta-chain transcript abundance. In tumor regions, TCR transcript counts showed a strong correlation with a T cell transcriptional module score from matched bulk RNA-seq. In the raw uncorrected reads, each unique combination of TCR and UMI appeared on average more than ten times. The study quantitatively compared TCR alpha and beta repertoires across multiple tumor regions, matched nontumor lung and blood in non-small cell lung cancer. The study linked features of the TCR repertoire to counts of nonsynonymous mutations, which were determined by whole-exome sequencing of tumor tissue. Both alpha and beta chains were TCR-sequenced in 210 or so tumor regions, approximately 68 matched nontumor lung samples and around 50 PBMC samples obtained at surgery. Broad study findings and their caveats: Confirming at a functional level the hypothesis that regional TCRs recognize regional mutations was considered to require additional single-cell paired TCR alpha and beta sequencing. A correlation was observed between the number of expanded intratumoral alpha and beta TCRs and the tumor nonsynonymous mutation count. Estimated TCR-seq coverage of tumor T cells was only 5.5% to 8% for alpha chains and about 12% for beta chains. Counts of ubiquitous and regional expanded TCRs correlated with counts of ubiquitous and regional nonsynonymous mutations, respectively.

Library construction relied on 5' RACE. Sequencer: NextSeq 500. In the TCR library protocol, a unique molecular identifier was attached to each TCR cDNA molecule so that PCR and sequencing errors could be corrected. For the original study's pipeline: TCR identification, UMI-based error correction and CDR3 extraction were all carried out with Decombinator tools. TCRs above a frequency of 2 per 1,000, corresponding to the top 1% of the tumor frequency distribution, were defined as expanded. Expanded tumor TCRs statistically deemed absent (corrected P<0.05) from at least one tumor region were classed as regional, and all other expanded tumor TCRs were classed as ubiquitous. Rényi diversity was computed with the R vegan package after subsampling each repertoire 100 times to 5,000 TCRs. CDR3 similarity networks were constructed using string-kernel similarity of amino acid triplets, with links drawn between CDR3s whose pairwise similarity was above 0.82. TCRdb passed the public sequencing reads through fastp at Q25 and MiXCR, retaining productive beta sequences. All rows with the same CDR3 protein become a single entry with the most common DNA and genes. These V and J calls derive from TCRdb rather than the authors' analysis. For this sample the table gives about 3,700 distinct CDR3 sequences, of which 5.5% to 8% were detected only once. Around 20% of the sample belongs to the ten largest clones.

Clipping removes 6 bases from V and 5 bases from J, with 6 as the unmatched junction base count. The CDR3 contains 14 residues, cysteine and phenylalanine counted. CDR3 DNA is the only sequence kept; it has 42 bases, read in frame from the first base. Sequences MNHEY (CDR1) and SVGAGI (CDR2) are obtained from the germline V gene. The time point label of this sample denotes: sample taken at primary tumor resection. Samples were obtained from over 70 patients with early-stage, untreated non-small cell lung cancer from the lung TRACERx cohort. For TCR sequencing, whole RNA was extracted from tumor and nontumor lung tissue, or from cryopreserved PBMC samples, and no cell sorting was done. Only patients for whom sufficient RNA was available from at least two tumor regions were selected for TCR sequencing. Before being selected, tumor and adjacent nontumor lung specimens were reviewed by a lung pathologist.

The sample holds many counts of this clonotype. The antigen this receptor binds is unknown. Base qualities are missing; no much larger clone stands one base away. A library made for alpha chains picked up this beta chain off target, so its size means little. The clonotype comes from a male donor with early-stage non-small cell lung cancer. Here the chain combines TRBV6-5 and TRBJ2-1; 8 central nucleotides agree with TRBD2. The sequenced sample was lung tumor tissue, obtained at surgery. This receptor carries the CDR3 CASRRTSTHNEQFF. The nucleotide sequence is TGTGCCAGCAGGCGGACTAGCACCCACAATGAGCAGTTCTTC.